The T cell receptor beta chain described here comes from a study of beta chain features in type 1 diabetes. Study results and caveats: All four CD4+ subsets of Type 1 diabetes patients contained TCRB CDR3s that were moderately but significantly shorter.

The CDR3 extends over 12 amino acids. The junction had 2 bases not matched to a gene; V was cut back by 5 bases and J by 7 bases. Germline CDR1 LGHNA, CDR2 YSLEER. Reverse transcription of all isolated RNA meant that expressed TCRB transcripts were sequenced. The assay was immunoSEQ multiplex PCR, and TCRdb's table has in-frame clones only and misses some. The sample contains about 170,000 clones, around 8% of which appear only once. As concerns this clone: Its specificity is not known.

The receptor was isolated from a middle-aged woman with type 1 diabetes. Sequenced sample: central memory CD4+ T cells from blood. The chain uses TRBV4-3 and TRBJ2-1; 7 nucleotides match TRBD2. The CDR3 region is CASSLGGNEQFF. CDR3 in DNA: TGCGCCAGCAGCTTGGGGGGGAATGAGCAGTTCTTC.